What follows are 20 T cell receptor beta chains derived from one specimen sequenced in a study of T cells after yellow fever vaccination. TCRdb recomputed calls from the 5' RACE reads with MiXCR, one row per CDR3 protein. The data hold 120,000 to 150,000 distinct CDR3 sequences, with roughly 8% observed a single time. The source material was CD4+ T cells sorted from PBMCs, sampled 5 days after the yellow fever booster vaccination. These receptors all come from a man aged 25 to 45 who received the YFV17D yellow fever vaccine.

This clonotype was seen more than once but under ten times. The chain couples TRBV30 to TRBJ1-1, with 9 bases identical to TRBD1. Trimming removed 4 bases from V and 2 bases from J; junction bases left unmatched: 2. Per germline, CDR1 GTSNPN and CDR2 SVGIG (reference sequence). The CDR3 sequence is 13 residues long. The CDR3 sequence: CAWMGQGNTEAFF. CDR3 nucleotide sequence: TGTGCCTGGATGGGACAGGGAAACACTGAAGCTTTCTTT.

For this clonotype: A read error may be the cause here, since a much bigger clone is one base away. The chain couples TRBV12-3 or TRBV12-4 to TRBJ1-6, with a possible D match to TRBD1 (5 bases). The CDR3 runs to 13 residues. The CDR3 DNA follows: TGTGCCAGCAGTTTGGGGGAAAATTCACGCCTCCACTTT. This sequence encodes CASSLGENSRLHF.

This clonotype was seen at least ten times. The genes are TRBV20-1 and TRBJ2-1, with TRBD1 identical over 9 bases. The CDR3 is 13 amino acids. The V and J ends lost 3 bases and 7 bases, in that order; junction bases with no gene match: 4. Germline V gene data show CDR1 as DFQATT and CDR2 as SNEGSKA (reference sequence). This chain's CDR3 is CSARGQGTNEQFF. As DNA, the CDR3 is TGCAGTGCTAGGGGACAGGGAACGAATGAGCAGTTCTTC.

This clonotype showed up many times. V is TRBV3-1 and J is TRBJ2-7; D unresolved. This CDR3 comprises 14 residues. Per the germline V gene, CDR1 is LGHDT and CDR2 is YNNKEL (reference sequence). V dropped 4 bases and J dropped 2 bases, with 12 bases sitting between them. The CDR3 DNA reads TGTGCCAGCAGCCGGCGGACCGGAGCCTACGAGCAGTACTTC. Amino acid sequence: CASSRRTGAYEQYF.

This clonotype was detected ten times or more. DNA of the CDR3: TGTGCCACCAGTGATTTCCCAGGGCGGGGATCCACAGATACGCAGTATTTT. Its translation is CATSDFPGRGSTDTQYF. The chain uses TRBV24-1 and TRBJ2-3, with D maybe TRBD2 (6 bases). V lost 1 base, J lost 2 bases, and 15 bases lay in between. Germline V gene sequence: CDR1 KGHDR, CDR2 SFDVKD. The CDR3 length is 17 residues.

This clonotype was picked up many times. This chain connects TRBV10-3 to TRBJ2-7; possibly TRBD1 for D (6 bases). V was cut by 9 bases and J by 2 bases, with 17 bases left in between. Germline CDR1 reads ENHRY; CDR2 reads SYGVKD. This CDR3 contains 14 residues. The CDR3 DNA reads as TGTGCCATTGGGGACAAAAGCGTACCCTACGAGCAGTACTTC. Translated: CAIGDKSVPYEQYF.

This clonotype has a count of ten or more. V and J are TRBV20-1 and TRBJ2-5; no clear D. V was trimmed by 1 base and J by 5 bases, leaving 8 bases between them. This CDR3 region has 12 residues. The V gene's germline CDR1 is DFQATT and CDR2 SNEGSKA (reference sequence). This CDR3 is CSARVPEETQYF. Here the CDR3 DNA reads TGCAGTGCTAGAGTGCCGGAGGAGACCCAGTACTTC.

This clonotype was observed a handful of times. The chain uses TRBV7-6 and TRBJ1-1, with 7 bases identical to TRBD1. Germline CDR1 is SGHVS and CDR2 is FNYEAQ. The CDR3 runs to 13 residues. V was clipped by 2 bases and J by 6 bases; unmatched bases: 3. Here the CDR3 DNA reads TGTGCCAGCAGCTTACTAACAGGGGCTGAAGCTTTCTTT. It is translated as CASSLLTGAEAFF.

This clonotype was seen many times. The J gene is TRBJ2-7, the V gene TRBV18; weak D call: TRBD2 (7 bases). The germline V and J ends were trimmed by 2 bases and 6 bases, with 11 bases remaining between them. CDR1 is KGHSH and CDR2 is LQKENI in the germline V gene. The CDR3 spans 13 residues. The CDR3 protein is CASSPGGGREQYF. The DNA of the CDR3 is TGTGCCAGCTCACCAGGGGGGGGGCGCGAGCAGTACTTC.

This clonotype was counted many times. The chain uses TRBV7-2 and TRBJ2-1; D is uncertain. V lost 1 base, J lost 0 bases, and 10 bases lay in between. From germline, CDR1 is SGHTA and CDR2 FQGNSA. The CDR3 loop spans 16 amino acids. The CDR3 DNA is TGTGCCAGCAGCTTAGGGATCGAGGTCTCCTACAATGAGCAGTTCTTC. This gives the protein CASSLGIEVSYNEQFF.

This clonotype was seen many times. The genes are TRBV12-3 or TRBV12-4 and TRBJ2-7; D gene uncertain. The CDR3 runs to 11 residues. V lost 6 bases and J lost 2, with 5 bases in between. The CDR3 loop reads CASSRTYEQYF. CDR3 nucleotides: TGTGCCAGCAGCCGAACCTACGAGCAGTACTTC.

This chain connects TRBV7-9 to TRBJ2-3; the D is unclear. In germline, CDR1 is SEHNR, CDR2 FQNEAQ (reference sequence). Trimming took off 8 bases at V and 1 base at J, with 19 bases between the two ends. The CDR3 loop spans 16 amino acids. DNA of the CDR3: TGTGCCAGCGAGAGTGGTGGCCTATGGGGCACAGATACGCAGTATTTT. Its translation is CASESGGLWGTDTQYF.

This clonotype was seen ten or more times. The chain carries TRBV12-3 or TRBV12-4 and TRBJ2-3; no clear D gene. The CDR3 runs 13 residues. With 6 bases removed from V and 2 bases from J, the gap between germline ends came to 9 bases. CDR3 coding DNA: TGTGCCAGCAGCTCCGATACCACAGATACGCAGTATTTT. Its protein is CASSSDTTDTQYF.

Only a few counts were recorded for this clonotype. The genes are TRBV5-1 and TRBJ2-1, with TRBD1 matching over 7 bases. The trim removed 6 bases at V and 0 bases at J, leaving 3 bases unmatched. CDR1 is SGHRS and CDR2 is YFSETQ in the germline V gene. The CDR3 spans 14 residues. The CDR3 sequence is CASNWDSSYNEQFF. The CDR3 DNA reads as TGCGCCAGCAACTGGGACAGCTCCTACAATGAGCAGTTCTTC.

Only a few counts were recorded for this clonotype. Germline is not matched at one junction end, which may reflect a read error. The chain employs TRBV20-1 and TRBJ2-3; tentative D call: TRBD1 (5 bases). CDR1 DFQATT and CDR2 SNEGSKA come from the germline V gene (reference sequence). This CDR3 contains 15 residues. This CDR3 reads CCAITPRQFTDTQYF. CDR3 DNA sequence: TGCTGTGCTATCACCCCTAGACAGTTCACAGATACGCAGTATTTT.

This clonotype was recorded many times. The gene calls are TRBV6-6 and TRBJ2-1, with no clear D. This CDR3 has 13 residues. Germline CDR1 is MNHNY and CDR2 is SVGAGI (reference sequence). The V and J ends lost 2 bases and 13 bases respectively, with 15 bases between them. The CDR3 DNA reads as TGTGCCAGCAGTTACCGTCCTGGGCCTCACCAGTTCTTC. It encodes CASSYRPGPHQFF.

There are many counts of this clonotype. CDR3 DNA sequence: TGTGCCAGCTCACTCAGGGGGGTTACGAATTCACCCCTCCACTTT. Encoded protein: CASSLRGVTNSPLHF. The rearrangement links TRBV18 to TRBJ1-6; TRBD1 matches at 7 bases. Germline CDR1 reads KGHSH; CDR2 reads LQKENI. Trimming at V came to 4 bases and at J to 7 bases, leaving 7 bases not matched to a gene. The CDR3 is 15 amino acids.

This clonotype was observed a handful of times. The chain links TRBV5-4 to TRBJ2-2; D tentatively reads TRBD1 or TRBD2 (6 bases each). The CDR3 is made up of 16 amino acids. Germline values: CDR1 SGHNT, CDR2 YYREEE (reference sequence). V dropped 4 bases and J dropped 1 base, with 14 bases sitting between them. The CDR3 region is CASSRVGGGNTGELFF. Written as DNA, the CDR3 is TGTGCCAGCAGCAGGGTCGGGGGCGGGAACACCGGGGAGCTGTTTTTT.

This clonotype was counted at least ten times. The rearrangement links TRBV11-1 to TRBJ2-7; TRBD1 or TRBD2 may be the D gene (5 bases each). Germline values: CDR1 SGHAT, CDR2 FQDESV (reference sequence). The germline V and J ends were trimmed by 3 bases and 4 bases, with 25 bases remaining between them. The CDR3 extends over 18 amino acids. In DNA form, the CDR3 reads TGTGCCAGCAGCTTGGGGACCCCGTATCTTTCCCCGGAATACGAGCAGTACTTC. Its translation is CASSLGTPYLSPEYEQYF.

The table lists this clonotype with many counts. V gene TRBV6-1 combines with J gene TRBJ2-2, with D possibly matching TRBD2 (6 bases). The germline CDR1 and CDR2 sequences are MNHNS and SASEGT. The CDR3 is made up of 14 amino acids. V lost 8 bases to trimming and J lost 0 bases, with 10 bases between them. The CDR3 nucleotides read TGTGCCAGCTCAAGCGGGCCGAACACCGGGGAGCTGTTTTTT. Amino acid sequence: CASSSGPNTGELFF.